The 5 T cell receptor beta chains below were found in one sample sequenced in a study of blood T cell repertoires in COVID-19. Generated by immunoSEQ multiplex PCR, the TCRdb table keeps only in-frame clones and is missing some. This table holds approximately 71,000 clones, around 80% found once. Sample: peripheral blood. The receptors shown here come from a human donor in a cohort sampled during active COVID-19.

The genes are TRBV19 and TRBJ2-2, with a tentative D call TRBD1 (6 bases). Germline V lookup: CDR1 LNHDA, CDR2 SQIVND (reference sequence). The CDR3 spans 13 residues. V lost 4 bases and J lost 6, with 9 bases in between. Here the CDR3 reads CASSNRDSGELFF. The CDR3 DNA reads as TGTGCCAGTAGTAACAGGGATTCCGGGGAGCTGTTTTTT.

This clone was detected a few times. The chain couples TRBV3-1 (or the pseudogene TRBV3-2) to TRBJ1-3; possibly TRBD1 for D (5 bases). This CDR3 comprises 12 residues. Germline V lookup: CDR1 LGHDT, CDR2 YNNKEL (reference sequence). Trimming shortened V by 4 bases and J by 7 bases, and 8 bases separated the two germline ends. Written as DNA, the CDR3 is TGTGCCAGCAGCCGGGGGGACAACACCATATATTTT. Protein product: CASSRGDNTIYF.

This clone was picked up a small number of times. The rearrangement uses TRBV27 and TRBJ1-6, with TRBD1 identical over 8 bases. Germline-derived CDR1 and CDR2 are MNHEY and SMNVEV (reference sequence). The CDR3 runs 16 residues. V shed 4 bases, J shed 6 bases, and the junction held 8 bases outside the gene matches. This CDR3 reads CASSSSPGGSNSPLHF. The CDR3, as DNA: TGTGCCAGCAGTTCCTCCCCAGGGGGCAGTAATTCACCCCTCCACTTT.

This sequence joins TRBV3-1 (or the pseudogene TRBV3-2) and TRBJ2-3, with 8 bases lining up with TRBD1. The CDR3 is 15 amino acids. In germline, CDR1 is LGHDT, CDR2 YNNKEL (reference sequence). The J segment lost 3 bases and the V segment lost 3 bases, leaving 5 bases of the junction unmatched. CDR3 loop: CASSHRQGWTDTQYF. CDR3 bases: TGTGCCAGCAGCCATAGACAGGGGTGGACAGATACGCAGTATTTT.

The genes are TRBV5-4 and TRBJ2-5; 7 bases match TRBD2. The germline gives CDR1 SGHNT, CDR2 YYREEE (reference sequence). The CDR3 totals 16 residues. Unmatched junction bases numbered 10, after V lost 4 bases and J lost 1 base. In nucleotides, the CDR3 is TGTGCCAGCAGCCCGGACGTCGGGAGGAGCCAAGAGACCCAGTACTTC. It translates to CASSPDVGRSQETQYF.